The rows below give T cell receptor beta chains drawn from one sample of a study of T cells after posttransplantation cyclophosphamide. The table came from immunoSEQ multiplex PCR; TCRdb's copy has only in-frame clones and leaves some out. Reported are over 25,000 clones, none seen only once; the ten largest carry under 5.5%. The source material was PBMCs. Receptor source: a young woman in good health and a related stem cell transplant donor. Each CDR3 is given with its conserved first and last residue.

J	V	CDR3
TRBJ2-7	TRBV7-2	CASSPGLAETEQYF
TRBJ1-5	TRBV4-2	CASSQGVGNQPQHF
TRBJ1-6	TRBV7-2	CASSFARSRNSPLHF
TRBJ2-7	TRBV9	CASSAPALIWRTYEQYF
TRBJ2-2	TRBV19	CASSMTRTGELFF
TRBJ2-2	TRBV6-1	CASYSRGDTGELFF
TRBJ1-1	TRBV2	CASSGQGNTEAFF
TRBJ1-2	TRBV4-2	CASSQDRDRGPGYTF
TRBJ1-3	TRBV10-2	CASSRGSPSGNTIYF
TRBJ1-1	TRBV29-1	CSVVTGNTEAFF
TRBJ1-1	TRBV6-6	CASTRGGNTEAFF
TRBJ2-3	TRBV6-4	CASSESTSTDTQYF
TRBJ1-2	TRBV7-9	CASSLVQAYGYTF
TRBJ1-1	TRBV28	CASSLQGALNTEAFF
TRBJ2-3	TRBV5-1	CASSLEGRGLTDTQYF
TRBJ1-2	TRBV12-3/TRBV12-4	CASSLRGQGYTF
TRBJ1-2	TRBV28	CASTYGAGSGYTF
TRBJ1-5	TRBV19	CASSTDRGLIQPQHF
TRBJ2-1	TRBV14	CASSTAGSYNEQFF
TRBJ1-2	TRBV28	CASSSLDRGRLGYTF
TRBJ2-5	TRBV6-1	CASQGGGLETQYF
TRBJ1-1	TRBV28	CASTPGPRNTEAFF
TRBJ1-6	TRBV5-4	CASSRGPSPLHF
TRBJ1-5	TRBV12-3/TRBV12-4	CASSQGGGQPQHF
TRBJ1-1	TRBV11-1	CASSSSKTGAREAFF
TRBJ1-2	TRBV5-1	CASSQGGQGTGYTF
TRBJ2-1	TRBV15	CATSVGQGSYNEQFF
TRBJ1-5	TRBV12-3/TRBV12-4	CASSPRFRNQPQHF
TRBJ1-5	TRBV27	CASSMTGEDQPQHF
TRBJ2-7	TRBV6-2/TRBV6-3	CASSYDDFGEQYF
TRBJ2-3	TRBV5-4	CASNLGQSTDTQYF
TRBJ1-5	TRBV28	CASSLSGQGNQPQHF
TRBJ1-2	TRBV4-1	CASSQVGGGGGYTF
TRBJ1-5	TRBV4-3	CASSQGNRGQPQHF
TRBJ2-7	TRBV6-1	CASSPQVFDEQYF
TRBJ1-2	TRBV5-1	CASSLEGRQGKWNGYTF
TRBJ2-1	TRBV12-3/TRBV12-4	CASSSKGAGDLNEQFF
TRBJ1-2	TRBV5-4	CASSLVARPDGYTF
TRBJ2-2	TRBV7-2	CASSSLAGGPNTGELFF
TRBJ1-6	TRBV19	CASSWGDRGSPLHF
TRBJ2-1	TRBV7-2	CASSPQGGGRYYNEQFF
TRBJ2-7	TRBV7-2	CASSLGKRGGTVQYF
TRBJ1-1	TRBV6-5	CASSYASTGVTEAFF
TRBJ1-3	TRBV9	CASSATLDSSSGNTIYF
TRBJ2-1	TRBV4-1	CASSQGQGPGAYNEQFF